These 6 T cell receptor beta chains originate from one sample sequenced in a study of blood T cell repertoires in COVID-19. Profiling relied on immunoSEQ multiplex PCR, and the TCRdb table lists in-frame clones only, not all of them. The sample lists some 52,000 clones; around 90% were seen once. Sequenced: peripheral blood. The receptors derive from a human donor in a cohort sampled during active COVID-19.

This rearrangement joins TRBV29-1 to TRBJ2-3; maybe TRBD2 (6 bases). The CDR3 runs to 15 residues. With 3 bases removed from V and 1 base from J, the gap between germline ends came to 14 bases. Germline CDR1 reads SQVTM; CDR2 reads ANQGSEA. CDR3 loop: CSVDDGSSGTDTQYF. DNA of the CDR3: TGCAGCGTTGATGACGGGAGCTCCGGCACAGATACGCAGTATTTT.

This chain links TRBV28 with TRBJ1-6; tentatively, D is TRBD1 (6 bases). Germline lookup yields CDR1 MDHEN and CDR2 SYDVKM. CDR3 length: 14 residues. V lost 10 bases, J lost 5 bases, and 15 bases lay in between. The CDR3 region has the DNA TGTGCCATCCCCGCGGCAGGGGATAATTCACCCCTCCACTTT. Translation gives CAIPAAGDNSPLHF.

This chain uses TRBV25-1 with TRBJ1-1; TRBD1 matches at 8 bases. The germline gives CDR1 MGHDK, CDR2 SYGVNS. The CDR3 spans 14 residues. The V segment lost 6 bases and the J segment 5 bases; nucleotides outside the gene matches: 8. CDR3 protein: CASSPGGRGTEAFF. Here the CDR3 DNA reads TGTGCCAGCAGCCCAGGGGGCAGGGGTACTGAAGCTTTCTTT.

The chain recombines TRBV7-2 with TRBJ1-2; unclear D gene. The V and J ends lost 5 bases and 3 bases respectively, with 19 bases between them. The CDR3 runs to 16 residues. Germline-derived CDR1 and CDR2 are SGHTA and FQGNSA. CDR3 bases: TGTGCCAGCAGCCTACCCGGGAGCTTCTTAGACTATGGCTACACCTTC. Amino acids: CASSLPGSFLDYGYTF.

This rearrangement joins TRBV4-1 to TRBJ1-5; TRBD1 matches at 7 bases. This CDR3 region has 16 residues. Germline V gene lookup returns CDR1 MGHRA and CDR2 YSYEKL. The V gene end was trimmed by 1 base and the J gene end by 7 bases; junction bases not matched to a gene: 10. For the CDR3, the DNA is TGCGCCAGCAGCCAAGCCCCAGGGGGGAAGAGGCAGCCCCAGCATTTT. Translated: CASSQAPGGKRQPQHF.

The CDR3: CASSFASGGSTDTQYF. The CDR3 coding sequence is TGTGCCAGCAGCTTCGCTAGCGGGGGAAGCACAGATACGCAGTATTTT. V is TRBV7-3 and J is TRBJ2-3; 10 nucleotides align to TRBD2. V gave up 3 bases and J gave up 0 bases; unmatched junction bases: 3. Germline V CDR1 and CDR2: SGHTA, FQGTGA. The CDR3 length is 16 residues.